This TCR beta chain was documented in a study of coeliac disease. General study results and limits: Unbiased detection of gliadin-specific T cells was judged not feasible with this approach.

The protocol was immunoSEQ multiplex PCR, while the TCRdb copy is restricted to in-frame clones and leaves out a portion. The repertoire holds about 4,300 clones, about 64% seen once, with around 11% in the top ten. The CDR3 sequence is 14 residues long. V lost 3 bases and J lost 5; bases outside the gene matches: 5. Germline CDR1 is SEHNR and CDR2 is FQNEAQ (reference sequence). On this clone itself: Antigen: not known.

Sequencing was carried out using lamina propria lymphocytes from the gut. The chain employs TRBV7-9 and TRBJ1-1, with TRBD1 identical over 8 bases. The sequence derives from a woman between 65 and 79 years old with celiac disease. This CDR3 reads CASSFRGLGTEAFF. The DNA for the CDR3 is TGTGCCAGCAGCTTCAGGGGGCTAGGGACTGAAGCTTTCTTT.